The clone carrying this T cell receptor beta chain came up a few times. Its antigen is undetermined. This record belongs to a study of T cell repertoires in cytomegalovirus infection. Study-wide background: Public TCR beta signatures indicated both CMV infection and matching HLA type. Notes on the study in general: The study identified carriers of CMV plus the relevant HLA from cumulative public TCR beta family frequency. Ex vivo responses were dominated by HLA-C-restricted CMV-specific TCR beta clonotypes.

One entry per CDR3 protein, called by TCRdb with MiXCR from the reads. The sample holds 350,000 to 500,000 distinct CDR3 sequences, roughly 30% seen once. Per the germline V gene, CDR1 is MNHNS and CDR2 is SASEGT. V lost 5 bases to trimming and J lost 4 bases, with 11 bases between them. This CDR3 has 13 residues. This clonotype was sampled from a human donor in good health (CMV status not recorded). Some clones in this sample may be carry-over from other donors' samples. Sample: PBMCs. The chain combines TRBV6-1 with TRBJ1-2; D remains unclear. The DNA for the CDR3 is TGTGCCAGCAGTTTCAATTCCGCCTATGGCTACACCTTC. The encoded protein is CASSFNSAYGYTF.